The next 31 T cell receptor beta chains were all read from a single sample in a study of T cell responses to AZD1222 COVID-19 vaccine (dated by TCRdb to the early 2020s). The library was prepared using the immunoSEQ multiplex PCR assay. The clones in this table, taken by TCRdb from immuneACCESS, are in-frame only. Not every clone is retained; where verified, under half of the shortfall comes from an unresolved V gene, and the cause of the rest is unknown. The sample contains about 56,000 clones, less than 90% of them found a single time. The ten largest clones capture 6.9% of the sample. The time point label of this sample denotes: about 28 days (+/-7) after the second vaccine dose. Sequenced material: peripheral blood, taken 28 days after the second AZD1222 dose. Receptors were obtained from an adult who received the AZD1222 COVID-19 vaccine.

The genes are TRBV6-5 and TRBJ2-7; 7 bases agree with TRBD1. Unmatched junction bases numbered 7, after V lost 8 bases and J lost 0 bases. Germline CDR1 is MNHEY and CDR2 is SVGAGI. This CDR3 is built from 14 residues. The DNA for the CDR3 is TGTGCCAGCGTGGCTTACAGGGGCTCCTACGAGCAGTACTTC. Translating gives CASVAYRGSYEQYF.

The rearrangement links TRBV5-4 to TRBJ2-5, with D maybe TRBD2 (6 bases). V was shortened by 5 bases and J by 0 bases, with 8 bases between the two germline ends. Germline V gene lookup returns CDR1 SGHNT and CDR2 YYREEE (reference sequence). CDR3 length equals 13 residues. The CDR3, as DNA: TGTGCCAGCAGTAGGGACTACCAAGAGACCCAGTACTTC. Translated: CASSRDYQETQYF.

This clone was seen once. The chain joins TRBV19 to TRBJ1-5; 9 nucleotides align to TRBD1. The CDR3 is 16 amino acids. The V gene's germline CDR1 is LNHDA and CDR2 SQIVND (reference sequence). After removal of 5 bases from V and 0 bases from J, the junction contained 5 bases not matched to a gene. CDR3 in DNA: TGTGCCAGTAGTGCGCGACAGGGGGTTAGCAATCAGCCCCAGCATTTT. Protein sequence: CASSARQGVSNQPQHF. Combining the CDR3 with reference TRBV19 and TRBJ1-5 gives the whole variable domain DGGITQSPKYLFRKEGQNVTLSCEQNLNHDAMYWYRQDPGQGLRLIYYSQIVNDFQKGDIAEGYSVSREKKESFPLTVTSAQKNPTAFYLCASSARQGVSNQPQHFGDGTRLSIL.

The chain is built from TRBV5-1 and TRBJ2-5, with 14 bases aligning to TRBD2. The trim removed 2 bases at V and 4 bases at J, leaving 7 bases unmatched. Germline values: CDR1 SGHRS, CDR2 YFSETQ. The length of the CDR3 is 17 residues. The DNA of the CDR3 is TGCGCCAGCAGCTTCGGGACTAGCGGGAGCCTTGGAGAGACCCAGTACTTC. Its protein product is CASSFGTSGSLGETQYF.

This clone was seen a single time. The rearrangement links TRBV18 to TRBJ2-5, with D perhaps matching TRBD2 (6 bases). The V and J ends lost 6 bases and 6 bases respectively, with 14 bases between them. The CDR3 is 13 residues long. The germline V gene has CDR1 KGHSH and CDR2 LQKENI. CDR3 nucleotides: TGTGCCAGCTCCCTAGGGGACTTCCAGACCCAGTACTTC. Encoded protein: CASSLGDFQTQYF. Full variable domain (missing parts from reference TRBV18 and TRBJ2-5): NAGVMQNPRHLVRRRGQEARLRCSPMKGHSHVYWYRQLPEEGLKFMVYLQKENIIDESGMPKERFSAEFPKEGPSILRIQQVVRGDSAAYFCASSLGDFQTQYFGPGTRLLVL.

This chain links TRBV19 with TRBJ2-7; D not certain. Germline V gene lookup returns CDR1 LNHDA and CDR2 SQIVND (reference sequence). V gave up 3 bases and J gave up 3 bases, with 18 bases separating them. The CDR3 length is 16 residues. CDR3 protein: CASSIGSATDHYEQYF. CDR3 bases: TGTGCCAGTAGTATTGGGTCCGCGACGGACCACTACGAGCAGTACTTC.

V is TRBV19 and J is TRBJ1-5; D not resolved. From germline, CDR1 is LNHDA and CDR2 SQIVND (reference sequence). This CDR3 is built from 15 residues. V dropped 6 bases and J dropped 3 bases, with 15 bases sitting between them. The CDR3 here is CASSLGGQANQPQHF. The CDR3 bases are TGTGCCAGTAGCCTCGGTGGGCAGGCCAATCAGCCCCAGCATTTT.

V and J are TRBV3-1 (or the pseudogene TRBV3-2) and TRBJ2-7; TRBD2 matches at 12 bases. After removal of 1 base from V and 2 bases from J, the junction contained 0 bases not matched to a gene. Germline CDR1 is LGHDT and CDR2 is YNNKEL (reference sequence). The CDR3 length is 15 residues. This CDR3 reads CASSQASGGAYEQYF. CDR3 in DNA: TGTGCCAGCAGCCAAGCTAGCGGGGGGGCCTACGAGCAGTACTTC.

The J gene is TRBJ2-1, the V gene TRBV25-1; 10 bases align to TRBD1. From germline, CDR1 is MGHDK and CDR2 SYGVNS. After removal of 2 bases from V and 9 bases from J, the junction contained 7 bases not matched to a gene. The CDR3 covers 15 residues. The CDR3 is CASSEGTGDISEQFF. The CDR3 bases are TGTGCCAGCAGTGAAGGGACAGGGGATATTAGTGAGCAGTTCTTC.

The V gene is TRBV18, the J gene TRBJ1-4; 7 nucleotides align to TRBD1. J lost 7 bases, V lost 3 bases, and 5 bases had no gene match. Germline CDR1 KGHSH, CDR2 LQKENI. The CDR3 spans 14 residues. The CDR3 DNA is TGTGCCAGCTCACCCGCGACAGGGTTTGAAAAACTGTTTTTT. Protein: CASSPATGFEKLFF.

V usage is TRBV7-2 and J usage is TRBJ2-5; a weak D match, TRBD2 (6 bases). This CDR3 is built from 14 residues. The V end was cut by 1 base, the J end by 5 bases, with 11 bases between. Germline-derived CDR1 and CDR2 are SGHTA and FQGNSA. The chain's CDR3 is CASSLDRGRETQYF. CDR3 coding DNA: TGTGCCAGCAGCTTAGATCGGGGGAGGGAGACCCAGTACTTC.

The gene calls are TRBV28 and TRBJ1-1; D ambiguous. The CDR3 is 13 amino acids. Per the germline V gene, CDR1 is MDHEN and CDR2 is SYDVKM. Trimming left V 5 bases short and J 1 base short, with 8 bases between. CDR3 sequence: CASSRLPNTEAFF. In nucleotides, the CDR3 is TGTGCCAGCAGTCGGTTGCCGAACACTGAAGCTTTCTTT. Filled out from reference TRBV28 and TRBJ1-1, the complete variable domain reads DVKVTQSSRYLVKRTGEKVFLECVQDMDHENMFWYRQDPGLGLRLIYFSYDVKMKEKGDIPEGYSVSREKKERFSLILESASTNQTSMYLCASSRLPNTEAFFGQGTRLTVV.

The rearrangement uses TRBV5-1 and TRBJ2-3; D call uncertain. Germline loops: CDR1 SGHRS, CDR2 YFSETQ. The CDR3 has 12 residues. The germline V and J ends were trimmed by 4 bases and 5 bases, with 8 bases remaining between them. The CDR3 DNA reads TGCGCCAGCAGCCCAGATTTAGATACGCAGTATTTT. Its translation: CASSPDLDTQYF.

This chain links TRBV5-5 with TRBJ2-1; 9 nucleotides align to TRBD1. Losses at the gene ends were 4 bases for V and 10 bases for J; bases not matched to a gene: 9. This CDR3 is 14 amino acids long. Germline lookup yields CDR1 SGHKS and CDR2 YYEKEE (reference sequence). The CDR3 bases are TGTGCCAGCAGCCCGCGGACAGGGGAGTACGAGCAGTTCTTC. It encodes CASSPRTGEYEQFF.

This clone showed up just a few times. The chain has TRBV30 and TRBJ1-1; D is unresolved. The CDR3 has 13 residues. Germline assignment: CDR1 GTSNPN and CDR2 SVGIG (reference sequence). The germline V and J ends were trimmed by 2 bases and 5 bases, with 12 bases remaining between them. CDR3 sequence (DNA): TGTGCCTGGAGTAGAACAGTAGGAACTGAAGCTTTCTTT. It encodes CAWSRTVGTEAFF. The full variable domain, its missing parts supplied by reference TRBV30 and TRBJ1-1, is SQTIHQWPATLVQPVGSPLSLECTVEGTSNPNLYWYRQAAGRGLQLLFYSVGIGQISSEVPQNLSASRPQDRQFILSSKKLLLSDSGFYLCAWSRTVGTEAFFGQGTRLTVV.

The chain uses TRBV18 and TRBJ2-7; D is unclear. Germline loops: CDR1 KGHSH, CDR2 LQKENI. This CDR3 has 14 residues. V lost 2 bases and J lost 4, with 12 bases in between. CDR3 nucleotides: TGTGCCAGCTCACCAGCCTGGCCCGGGTACGAGCAGTACTTC. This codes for CASSPAWPGYEQYF.

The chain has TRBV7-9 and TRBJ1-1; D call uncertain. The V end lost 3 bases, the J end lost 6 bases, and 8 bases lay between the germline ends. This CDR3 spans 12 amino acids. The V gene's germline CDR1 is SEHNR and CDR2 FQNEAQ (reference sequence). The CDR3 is CASSFGSPEAFF. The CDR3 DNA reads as TGTGCCAGCAGCTTCGGGAGCCCTGAAGCTTTCTTT. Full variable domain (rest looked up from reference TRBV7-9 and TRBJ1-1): DTGVSQNPRHKITKRGQNVTFRCDPISEHNRLYWYRQTLGQGPEFLTYFQNEAQLEKSRLLSDRFSAERPKGSFSTLEIQRTEQGDSAMYLCASSFGSPEAFFGQGTRLTVV.

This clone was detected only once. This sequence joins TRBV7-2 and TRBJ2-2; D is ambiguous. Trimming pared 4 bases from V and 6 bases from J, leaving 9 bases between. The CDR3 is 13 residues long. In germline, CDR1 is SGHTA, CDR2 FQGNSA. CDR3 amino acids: CASSSPGPGELFF. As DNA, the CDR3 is TGTGCCAGCAGCTCTCCGGGCCCCGGGGAGCTGTTTTTT.

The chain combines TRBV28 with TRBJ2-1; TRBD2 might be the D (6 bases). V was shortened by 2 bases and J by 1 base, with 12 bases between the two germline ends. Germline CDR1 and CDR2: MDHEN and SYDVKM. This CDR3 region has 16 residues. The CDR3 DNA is TGTGCCAGCAGTTTACCCGGGAGAGGGTCCTACAATGAGCAGTTCTTC. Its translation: CASSLPGRGSYNEQFF.

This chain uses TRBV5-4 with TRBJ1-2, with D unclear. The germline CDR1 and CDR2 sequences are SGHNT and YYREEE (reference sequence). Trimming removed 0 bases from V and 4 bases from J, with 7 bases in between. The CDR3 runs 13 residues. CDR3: CASSLARTYGYTF. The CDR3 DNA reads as TGTGCCAGCAGCTTGGCCCGAACCTATGGCTACACCTTC.

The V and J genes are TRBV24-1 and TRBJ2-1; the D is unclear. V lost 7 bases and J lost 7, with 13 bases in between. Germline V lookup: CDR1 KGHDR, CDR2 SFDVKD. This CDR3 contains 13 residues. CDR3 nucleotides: TGTGCCACCAGACGTGGTCCCTGGAATGAGCAGTTCTTC. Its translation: CATRRGPWNEQFF.

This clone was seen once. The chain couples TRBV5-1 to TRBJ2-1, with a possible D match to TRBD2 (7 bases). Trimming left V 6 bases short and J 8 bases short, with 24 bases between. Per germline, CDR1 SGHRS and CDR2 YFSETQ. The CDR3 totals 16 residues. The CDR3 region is CASTDRGGGPRDEQFF. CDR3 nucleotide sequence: TGCGCCAGCACCGATCGGGGCGGGGGCCCTCGGGATGAGCAGTTCTTC.

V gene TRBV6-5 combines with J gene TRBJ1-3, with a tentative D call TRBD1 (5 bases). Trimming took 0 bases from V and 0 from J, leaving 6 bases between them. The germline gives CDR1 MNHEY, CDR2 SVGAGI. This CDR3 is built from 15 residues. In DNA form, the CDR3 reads TGTGCCAGCAGTTACTCAGGGGACTCTGGAAACACCATATATTTT. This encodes CASSYSGDSGNTIYF.

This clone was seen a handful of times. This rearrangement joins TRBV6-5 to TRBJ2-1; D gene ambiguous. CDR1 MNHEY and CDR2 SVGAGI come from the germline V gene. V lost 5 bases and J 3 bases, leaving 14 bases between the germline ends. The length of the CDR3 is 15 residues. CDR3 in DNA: TGTGCCAGCAGTCTGGCTCCACCGGGCTACAATGAGCAGTTCTTC. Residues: CASSLAPPGYNEQFF.

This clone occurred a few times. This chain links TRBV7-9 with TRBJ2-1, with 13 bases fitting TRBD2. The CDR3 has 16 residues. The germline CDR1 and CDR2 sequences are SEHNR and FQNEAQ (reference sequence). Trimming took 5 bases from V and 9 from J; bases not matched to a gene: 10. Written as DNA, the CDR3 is TGTGCCAGCAGCCCCGGAGGGACTAGCGGGAACACTGAGCAGTTCTTC. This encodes CASSPGGTSGNTEQFF.

The CDR3 DNA reads TGTGCCAGCAGTTACTCCGGGGCCAACGTCCTGACTTTC. This translates into CASSYSGANVLTF. The chain uses TRBV6-2 or TRBV6-3 and TRBJ2-6; D is undetermined. The CDR3 has 13 residues. The ends were cut back, 0 bases at V and 4 bases at J, with 1 base in the middle. Germline V CDR1 and CDR2: MNHEY, SVGEGT.

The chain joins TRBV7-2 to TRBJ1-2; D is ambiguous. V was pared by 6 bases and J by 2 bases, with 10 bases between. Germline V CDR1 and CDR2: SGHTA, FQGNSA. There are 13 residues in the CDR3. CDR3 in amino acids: CASRILTNYGYTF. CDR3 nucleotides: TGTGCCAGCAGGATACTTACGAACTATGGCTACACCTTC.

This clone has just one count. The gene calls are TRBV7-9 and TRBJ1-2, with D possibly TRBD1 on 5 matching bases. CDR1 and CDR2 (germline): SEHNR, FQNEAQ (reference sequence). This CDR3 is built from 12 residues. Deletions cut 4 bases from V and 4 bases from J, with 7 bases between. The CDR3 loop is CASSSGLYGYTF. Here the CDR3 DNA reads TGTGCCAGCAGCTCGGGACTCTATGGCTACACCTTC.

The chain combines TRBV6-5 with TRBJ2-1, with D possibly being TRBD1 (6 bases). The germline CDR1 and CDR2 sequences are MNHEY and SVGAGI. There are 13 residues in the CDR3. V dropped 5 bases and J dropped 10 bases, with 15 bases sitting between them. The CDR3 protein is CASSRGTQGEQFF. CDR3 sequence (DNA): TGTGCCAGCAGTAGGGGGACCCAAGGGGAGCAGTTCTTC.

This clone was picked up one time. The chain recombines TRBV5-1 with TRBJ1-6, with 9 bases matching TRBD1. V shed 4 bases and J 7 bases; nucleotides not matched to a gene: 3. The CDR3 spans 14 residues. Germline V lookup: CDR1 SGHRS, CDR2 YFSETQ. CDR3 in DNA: TGCGCCAGCAGCCCGGACAGGGGCAATTCACCCCTCCACTTT. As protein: CASSPDRGNSPLHF.

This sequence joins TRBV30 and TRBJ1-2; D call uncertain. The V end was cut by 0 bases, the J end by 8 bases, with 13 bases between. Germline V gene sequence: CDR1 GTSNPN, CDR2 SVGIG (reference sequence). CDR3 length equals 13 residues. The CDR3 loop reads CAWSVRSPGGYTF. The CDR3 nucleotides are TGTGCCTGGAGTGTACGATCCCCTGGGGGCTACACCTTC.